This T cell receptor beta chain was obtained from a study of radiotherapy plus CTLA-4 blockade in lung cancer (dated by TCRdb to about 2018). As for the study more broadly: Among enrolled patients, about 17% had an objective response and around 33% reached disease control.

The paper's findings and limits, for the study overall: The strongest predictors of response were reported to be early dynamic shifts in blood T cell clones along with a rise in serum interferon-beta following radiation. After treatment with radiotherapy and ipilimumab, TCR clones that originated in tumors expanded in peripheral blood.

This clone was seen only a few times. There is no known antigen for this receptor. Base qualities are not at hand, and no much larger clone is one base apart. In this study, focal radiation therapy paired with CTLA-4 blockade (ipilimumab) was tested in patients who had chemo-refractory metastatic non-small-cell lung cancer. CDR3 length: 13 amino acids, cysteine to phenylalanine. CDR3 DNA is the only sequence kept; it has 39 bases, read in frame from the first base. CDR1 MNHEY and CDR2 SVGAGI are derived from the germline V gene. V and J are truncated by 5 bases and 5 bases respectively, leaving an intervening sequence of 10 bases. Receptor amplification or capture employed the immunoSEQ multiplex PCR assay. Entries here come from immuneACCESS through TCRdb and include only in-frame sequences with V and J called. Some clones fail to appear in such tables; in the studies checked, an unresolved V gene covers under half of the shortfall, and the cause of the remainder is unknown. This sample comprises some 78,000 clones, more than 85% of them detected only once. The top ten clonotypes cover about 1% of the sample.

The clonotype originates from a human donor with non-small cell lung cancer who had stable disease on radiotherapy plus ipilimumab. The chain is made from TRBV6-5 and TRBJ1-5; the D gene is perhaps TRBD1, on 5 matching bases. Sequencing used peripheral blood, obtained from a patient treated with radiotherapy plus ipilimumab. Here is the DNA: TGTGCCAGCAGTCTGGGGGGGTATCAGCCCCAGCATTTT. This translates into CASSLGGYQPQHF.